This T cell receptor beta chain came from a study of blood T cell repertoires in COVID-19. Only in-frame clones appear in the TCRdb table, and some are missing; sequencing was by immunoSEQ multiplex PCR. The data hold about 400,000 clones, with roughly 85% observed a single time. Germline V lookup: CDR1 SGDLS, CDR2 YYNGEE. Deletions cut 4 bases from V and 4 bases from J, with 12 bases between. The CDR3 length is 14 residues. Cohort assignment relied on participant-reported clinical history. The sequencing input was PBMCs or T cells enriched from blood (not recorded which). This TCR was sampled from a woman between 18 and 30 years old with acute COVID-19. This rearrangement joins TRBV9 to TRBJ2-1, with D maybe TRBD1 (6 bases). In nucleotides, the CDR3 is TGTGCCAGCAGCCCCGTTCAGGGGTACAATGAGCAGTTCTTC. As protein: CASSPVQGYNEQFF.